The 17 T cell receptor beta chains given below trace back to one sample, sequenced in a study of CD8+CD57+ T cells in acquired aplastic anemia. The TCR beta profiling, which covered VDJ combination and CDR3 sequence, was carried out using genomic DNA as the template. MiXCR, applied by TCRdb to the reads, yields one record per CDR3 protein. The table records a few hundred thousand distinct CDR3 sequences, around 32% of them present only once. Only patients with CD8+CD57+ cell expansion on flow cytometry were chosen for sequencing. Sample: sorted CD4+, CD8+, or CD8+CD57+ T cells (not recorded which) from PBMCs. These receptors originate from a human donor with aplastic anemia.

This rearrangement joins TRBV5-1 to TRBJ1-1; TRBD1 is a possible D gene (6 bases). The CDR3 is 15 amino acids. Trimming left V 4 bases short and J 0 bases short, with 13 bases between. Germline values: CDR1 SGHRS, CDR2 YFSETQ. For the CDR3, the DNA is TGCGCCAGCAGCATGAGGGACAACATGAACACTGAAGCTTTCTTT. Protein: CASSMRDNMNTEAFF.

This clonotype was found a few times. With a much larger clone just one base away, this may be a read error. The chain joins TRBV29-1 to TRBJ2-2, with D possibly being TRBD2 (6 bases). This CDR3 region has 14 residues. Germline CDR1 SQVTM, CDR2 ANQGSEA. The chain's CDR3 is CSVDAAGNTGVLFF. The DNA of the CDR3 is TGCAGCGTTGACGCGGCGGGGAACACCGGGGTGCTGTTTTTT.

Concerning this clonotype itself: Just one base apart from a much larger clone, this may be a read error. The missing conserved phenylalanine or tryptophan at the end of this CDR3 makes a read error likely. The genes are TRBV12-3 or TRBV12-4 and TRBJ1-6; D remains ambiguous. The CDR3 spans 14 residues. The V gene lost 7 bases and the J gene lost 6 bases, with 13 bases spanning the gap. In DNA, the CDR3 is TGTGCCAGCAACTCAAGGGCTAGTAATTCACCCCTCCACTCT. Amino acids: CASNSRASNSPLHS.

This clonotype was seen a handful of times. This rearrangement joins TRBV5-1 to TRBJ1-1; no definite D call. This CDR3 has 12 residues. The V gene lost 3 bases and the J gene lost 10 bases, with 13 bases spanning the gap. Germline-derived CDR1 and CDR2 are SGHRS and YFSETQ. This CDR3 reads CASSSQGSRAFF. The DNA of the CDR3 is TGCGCCAGCAGCTCCCAAGGTTCGCGAGCTTTCTTT.

This clonotype appeared many times. The V and J genes are TRBV2 and TRBJ1-1, with D unclear. This CDR3 has 16 amino acids. CDR1 is SNHLY, CDR2 FYNNEI, per germline. Trimming removed 6 bases at V and 0 bases at J, with 17 bases between. Here the CDR3 reads CASSRLGWGMNTEAFF. CDR3 DNA sequence: TGTGCCAGCAGCCGGTTAGGTTGGGGTATGAACACTGAAGCTTTCTTT.

The chain's CDR3 is CASSQGGWWVPHSPLHF. CDR3 sequence (DNA): TGTGCCAGCAGCCAAGGGGGATGGTGGGTCCCCCATTCACCCCTCCACTTT. The rearrangement joins TRBV14 to TRBJ1-6, with unresolved D. V was clipped by 1 base and J by 8 bases, with 18 bases between them. The CDR3 consists of 17 residues. Germline V gives CDR1 SGHDN, CDR2 FVKESK.

This clonotype was counted at least ten times. The chain couples TRBV10-3 to TRBJ2-1; D perhaps matches TRBD2 (6 bases). This CDR3 has 11 residues. V lost 11 bases and J lost 8, with 13 bases in between. The germline V gene has CDR1 ENHRY and CDR2 SYGVKD. CDR3 residues: CASGGSDEQFF. The DNA of the CDR3 is TGTGCCTCCGGGGGTTCGGATGAGCAGTTCTTC.

This clonotype appeared a few times. Compared with germline, one end of the junction differs, possibly owing to a read error. The chain has TRBV10-3 and TRBJ2-7; 8 bases agree with TRBD2. The CDR3 runs to 16 residues. Germline V lookup: CDR1 ENHRY, CDR2 SYGVKD. CDR3 coding DNA: TGTGCCATCAGTGAGCCAACCCGGGGGGGCACCTACGAGCGGTACTTC. Translated: CAISEPTRGGTYERYF.

The rearrangement uses TRBV10-3 and TRBJ2-7, with 10 bases that match TRBD1. CDR3 length: 14 residues. Germline V gene data show CDR1 as ENHRY and CDR2 as SYGVKD. Trimming at V came to 0 bases and at J to 6 bases, leaving 2 bases not matched to a gene. The CDR3 sequence: CAISESRQGAEQYF. DNA for the CDR3: TGTGCCATCAGTGAGTCGAGACAGGGGGCCGAGCAGTACTTC.

This chain joins TRBV6-5 and TRBJ1-1, with 7 bases matching TRBD1. Looked up from germline, CDR1 is MNHEY and CDR2 is SVGAGI. The CDR3 consists of 13 residues. J lost 4 bases, V lost 2 bases, and 1 base had no gene match. The CDR3 DNA reads as TGTGCCAGCAGTTACGGACAGGCCACTGAAGCTTTCTTT. It yields the protein CASSYGQATEAFF.

The chain links TRBV19 to TRBJ2-1; 10 bases agree with TRBD2. V trimming: 3 bases; J trimming: 2 bases; junction bases outside the gene matches: 4. This CDR3 is built from 16 residues. Germline assignment: CDR1 LNHDA and CDR2 SQIVND (reference sequence). The CDR3 DNA reads TGTGCCAGTAGTATCTTTAGCGGGGGGACCTACAATGAGCAGTTCTTC. Translated, it gives CASSIFSGGTYNEQFF. Variable domain in full (rest from reference TRBV19 and TRBJ2-1): DGGITQSPKYLFRKEGQNVTLSCEQNLNHDAMYWYRQDPGQGLRLIYYSQIVNDFQKGDIAEGYSVSREKKESFPLTVTSAQKNPTAFYLCASSIFSGGTYNEQFFGPGTRLTVL.

The rearrangement uses TRBV12-3 or TRBV12-4 and TRBJ1-6, with unresolved D. The CDR3 contains 15 residues. V lost 3 bases to trimming and J lost 0 bases, with 6 bases between them. The CDR3 protein is CASSFGSSYNSPLHF. The CDR3 DNA follows: TGTGCCAGCAGTTTCGGAAGCTCCTATAATTCACCCCTCCACTTT.

In this sample, this clonotype turned up many times. The rearrangement uses TRBV5-1 and TRBJ2-7; D ambiguous. This CDR3 is 12 amino acids long. CDR1 and CDR2 (germline): SGHRS, YFSETQ. Trimming removed 2 bases at V and 4 bases at J, with 7 bases between. The CDR3 region has the DNA TGCGCCAGCAGCTTTGATCAGTACGAGCAGTACTTC. This sequence encodes CASSFDQYEQYF.

This clonotype was counted a few times. The V gene is TRBV4-2, the J gene TRBJ2-5; D is perhaps TRBD1 or TRBD2 (5 bases each). V was clipped by 6 bases and J by 4 bases, with 18 bases between them. Germline assignment: CDR1 LGHNA and CDR2 YNFKEQ. This CDR3 is built from 15 residues. CDR3 residues: CASSVTGTPGETQYF. CDR3 in DNA: TGTGCCAGCAGTGTCACCGGGACCCCTGGAGAGACCCAGTACTTC.

This clonotype occurred once. A read error may be the cause here, since a much bigger clone is one base away. The chain uses TRBV6-5 and TRBJ1-5; TRBD1 matches at 12 bases. CDR1 is MNHEY, CDR2 SVGAGI, per germline. CDR3 length: 15 residues. The CDR3 region has the DNA TGTGCCGGCAGTTGGGGACAGGGGGCCGTGGCGCCCCAGCATTTT. Its protein is CAGSWGQGAVAPQHF.

This clonotype has ten or more counts. This chain joins TRBV9 and TRBJ1-5; D unclear. Looked up from germline, CDR1 is SGDLS and CDR2 is YYNGEE. Trimming removed 0 bases from V and 0 bases from J, with 7 bases in between. The CDR3 has 15 amino acids. This CDR3 is CASSVAGDSNQPQHF. The DNA of the CDR3 is TGTGCCAGCAGCGTAGCGGGTGATAGCAATCAGCCCCAGCATTTT.

The chain employs TRBV24-1 and TRBJ1-1; D is undetermined. Deletions cut 11 bases from V and 0 bases from J, with 21 bases between. The length of the CDR3 is 16 residues. The germline V gene has CDR1 KGHDR and CDR2 SFDVKD. This chain's CDR3 is CASSSDDILLNTEAFF. The CDR3 nucleotides are TGTGCCAGCTCATCCGATGACATCCTTTTGAACACTGAAGCTTTCTTT.